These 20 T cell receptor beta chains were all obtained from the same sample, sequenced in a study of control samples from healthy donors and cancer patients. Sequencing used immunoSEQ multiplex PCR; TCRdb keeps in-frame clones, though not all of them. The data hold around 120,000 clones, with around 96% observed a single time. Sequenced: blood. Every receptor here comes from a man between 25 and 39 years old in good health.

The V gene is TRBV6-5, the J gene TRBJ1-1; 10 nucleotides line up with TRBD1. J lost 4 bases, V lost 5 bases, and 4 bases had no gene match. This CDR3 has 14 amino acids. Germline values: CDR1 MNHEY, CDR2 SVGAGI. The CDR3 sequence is CASSRGQGTTEAFF. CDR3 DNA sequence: TGTGCCAGCAGTCGGGGACAGGGGACCACTGAAGCTTTCTTT.

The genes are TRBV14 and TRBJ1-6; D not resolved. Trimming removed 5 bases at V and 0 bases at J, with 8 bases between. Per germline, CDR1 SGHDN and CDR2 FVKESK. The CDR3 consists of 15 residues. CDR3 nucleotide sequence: TGTGCCAGCAGCGCGTACAGCTCCTATAATTCACCCCTCCACTTT. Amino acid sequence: CASSAYSSYNSPLHF. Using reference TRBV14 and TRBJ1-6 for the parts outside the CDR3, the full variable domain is EAGVTQFPSHSVIEKGQTVTLRCDPISGHDNLYWYRRVMGKEIKFLLHFVKESKQDESGMPNNRFLAERTGGTYSTLKVQPAELEDSGVYFCASSAYSSYNSPLHFGNGTRLTVT.

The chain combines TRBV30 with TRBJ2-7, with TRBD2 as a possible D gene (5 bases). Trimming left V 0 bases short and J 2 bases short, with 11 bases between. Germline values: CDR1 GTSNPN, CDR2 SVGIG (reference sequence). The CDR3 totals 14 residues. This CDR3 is CAWSVAEGAYEQYF. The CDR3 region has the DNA TGTGCCTGGAGTGTAGCAGAGGGTGCCTACGAGCAGTACTTC. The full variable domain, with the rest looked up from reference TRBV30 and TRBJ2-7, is SQTIHQWPATLVQPVGSPLSLECTVEGTSNPNLYWYRQAAGRGLQLLFYSVGIGQISSEVPQNLSASRPQDRQFILSSKKLLLSDSGFYLCAWSVAEGAYEQYFGPGTRLTVT.

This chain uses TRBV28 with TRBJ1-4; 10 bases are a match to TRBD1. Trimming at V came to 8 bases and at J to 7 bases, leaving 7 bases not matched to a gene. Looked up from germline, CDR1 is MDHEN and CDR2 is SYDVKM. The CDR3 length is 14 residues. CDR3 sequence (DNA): TGTGCCAGCTACCGGGACAGGGGTAGTGAAAAACTGTTTTTT. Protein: CASYRDRGSEKLFF.

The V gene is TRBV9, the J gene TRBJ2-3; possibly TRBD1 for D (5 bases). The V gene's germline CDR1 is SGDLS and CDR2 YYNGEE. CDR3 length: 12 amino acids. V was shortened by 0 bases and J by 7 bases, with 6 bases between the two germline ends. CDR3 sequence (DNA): TGTGCCAGCAGCGTAGAGGGGAATACGCAGTATTTT. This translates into CASSVEGNTQYF.

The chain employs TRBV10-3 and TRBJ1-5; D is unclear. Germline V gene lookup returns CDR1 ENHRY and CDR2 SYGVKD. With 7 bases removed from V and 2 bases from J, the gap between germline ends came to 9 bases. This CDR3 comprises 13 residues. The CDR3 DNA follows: TGTGCCATCATGGCCGGAGGCAATCAGCCCCAGCATTTT. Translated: CAIMAGGNQPQHF.

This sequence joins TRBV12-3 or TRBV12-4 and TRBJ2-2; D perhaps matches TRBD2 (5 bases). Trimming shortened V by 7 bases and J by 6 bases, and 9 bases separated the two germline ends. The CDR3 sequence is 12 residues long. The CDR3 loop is CASKRRPGELFF. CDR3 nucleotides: TGTGCCAGCAAAAGGAGGCCCGGGGAGCTGTTTTTT.

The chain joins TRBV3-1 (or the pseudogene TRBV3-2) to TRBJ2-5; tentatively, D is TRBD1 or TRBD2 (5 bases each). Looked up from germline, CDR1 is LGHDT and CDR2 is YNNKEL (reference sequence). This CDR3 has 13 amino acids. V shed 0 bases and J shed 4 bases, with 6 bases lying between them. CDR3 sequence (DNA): TGTGCCAGCAGCCAAGATGGGGGAGAGACCCAGTACTTC. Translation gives CASSQDGGETQYF.

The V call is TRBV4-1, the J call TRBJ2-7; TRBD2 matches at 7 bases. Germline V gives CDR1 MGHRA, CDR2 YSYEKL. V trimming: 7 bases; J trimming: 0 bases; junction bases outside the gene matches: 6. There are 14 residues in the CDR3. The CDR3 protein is CASMSSGSSYEQYF. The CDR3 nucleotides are TGCGCCAGCATGTCTAGCGGAAGCTCCTACGAGCAGTACTTC.

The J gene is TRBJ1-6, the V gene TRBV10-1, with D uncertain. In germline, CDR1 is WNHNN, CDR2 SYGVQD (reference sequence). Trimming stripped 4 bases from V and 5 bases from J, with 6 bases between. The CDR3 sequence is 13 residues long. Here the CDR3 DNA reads TGCGCCAGCAGTGGGACGGATAATTCACCCCTCCACTTT. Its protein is CASSGTDNSPLHF.

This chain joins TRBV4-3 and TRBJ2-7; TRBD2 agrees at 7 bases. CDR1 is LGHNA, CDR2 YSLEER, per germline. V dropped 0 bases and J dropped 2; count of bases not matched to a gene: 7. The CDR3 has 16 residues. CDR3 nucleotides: TGCGCCAGCAGCCAAGATTCGGGGGGTCGGGCCTACGAGCAGTACTTC. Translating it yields CASSQDSGGRAYEQYF.

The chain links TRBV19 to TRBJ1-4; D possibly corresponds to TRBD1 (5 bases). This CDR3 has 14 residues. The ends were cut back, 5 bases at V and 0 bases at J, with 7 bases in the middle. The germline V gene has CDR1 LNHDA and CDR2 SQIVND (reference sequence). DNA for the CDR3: TGTGCCAGTAGTGGGACCTCAACTAATGAAAAACTGTTTTTT. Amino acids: CASSGTSTNEKLFF.

CDR3 sequence (DNA): TGTGCCAGCAGTTACGCCTCCGGGACAGGGGCAGATACGCAGTATTTT. Amino acid sequence: CASSYASGTGADTQYF. V usage is TRBV6-2 or TRBV6-3 and J usage is TRBJ2-3, with 10 nucleotides matching TRBD1. From germline, CDR1 is MNHEY and CDR2 SVGEGT. The CDR3 totals 16 residues. With V trimmed by 2 bases and J by 4 bases, 6 bases remained unmatched.

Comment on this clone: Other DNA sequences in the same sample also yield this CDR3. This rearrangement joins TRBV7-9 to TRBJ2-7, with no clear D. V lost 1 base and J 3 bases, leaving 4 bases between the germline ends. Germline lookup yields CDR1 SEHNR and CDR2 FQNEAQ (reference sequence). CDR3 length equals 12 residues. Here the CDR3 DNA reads TGTGCCAGCAGCTTAGTGGGCTACGAGCAGTACTTC. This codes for CASSLVGYEQYF. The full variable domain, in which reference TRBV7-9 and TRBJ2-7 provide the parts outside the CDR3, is DTGVSQNPRHKITKRGQNVTFRCDPISEHNRLYWYRQTLGQGPEFLTYFQNEAQLEKSRLLSDRFSAERPKGSFSTLEIQRTEQGDSAMYLCASSLVGYEQYFGPGTRLTVT.

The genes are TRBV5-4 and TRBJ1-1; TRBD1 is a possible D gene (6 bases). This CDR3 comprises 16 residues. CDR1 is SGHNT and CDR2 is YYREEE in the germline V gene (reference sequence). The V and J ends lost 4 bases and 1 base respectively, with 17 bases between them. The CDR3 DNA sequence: TGTGCCAGCAGCCTGGGACACCAAGTATCGAACACTGAAGCTTTCTTT. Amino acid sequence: CASSLGHQVSNTEAFF.

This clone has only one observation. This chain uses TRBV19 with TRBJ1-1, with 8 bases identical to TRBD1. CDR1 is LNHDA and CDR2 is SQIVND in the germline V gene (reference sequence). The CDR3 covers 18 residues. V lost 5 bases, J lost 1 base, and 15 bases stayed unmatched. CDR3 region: CASSVTGGWNRKNTEAFF. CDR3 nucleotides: TGTGCCAGTAGTGTTACAGGGGGATGGAACCGGAAGAACACTGAAGCTTTCTTT.

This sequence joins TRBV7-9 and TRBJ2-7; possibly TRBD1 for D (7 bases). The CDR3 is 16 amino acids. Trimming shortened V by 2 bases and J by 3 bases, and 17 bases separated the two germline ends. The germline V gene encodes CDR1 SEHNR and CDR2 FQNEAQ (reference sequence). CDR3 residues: CASSLPPGDSYYEQYF. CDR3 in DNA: TGTGCCAGCAGCTTACCCCCGGGGGACAGCTACTACGAGCAGTACTTC.

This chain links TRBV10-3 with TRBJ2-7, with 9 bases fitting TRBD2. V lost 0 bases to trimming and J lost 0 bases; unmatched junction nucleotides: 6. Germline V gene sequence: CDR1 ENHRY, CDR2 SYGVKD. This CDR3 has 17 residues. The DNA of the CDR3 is TGTGCCATCAGTGAGTCGCTAGCGGGGTCACCCTCCTACGAGCAGTACTTC. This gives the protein CAISESLAGSPSYEQYF.

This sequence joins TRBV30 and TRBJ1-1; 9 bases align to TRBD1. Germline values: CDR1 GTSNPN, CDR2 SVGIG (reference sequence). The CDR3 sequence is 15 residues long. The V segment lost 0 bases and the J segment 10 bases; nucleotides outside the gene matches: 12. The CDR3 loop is CAWSVRSGQGRGAFF. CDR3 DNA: TGTGCCTGGAGTGTACGGTCCGGACAGGGGCGAGGAGCTTTCTTT.

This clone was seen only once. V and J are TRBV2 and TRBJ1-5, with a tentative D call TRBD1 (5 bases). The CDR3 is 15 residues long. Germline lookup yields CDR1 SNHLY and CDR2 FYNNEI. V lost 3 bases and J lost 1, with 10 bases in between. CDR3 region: CASSDVRGSNQPQHF. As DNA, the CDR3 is TGTGCCAGCAGTGACGTCCGGGGCAGCAATCAGCCCCAGCATTTT. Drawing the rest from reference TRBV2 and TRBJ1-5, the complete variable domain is EPEVTQTPSHQVTQMGQEVILRCVPISNHLYFYWYRQILGQKVEFLVSFYNNEISEKSEIFDDQFSVERPDGSNFTLKIRSTKLEDSAMYFCASSDVRGSNQPQHFGDGTRLSIL.